A selection of T cell receptor beta chains follows, all from one sample in a study of T cells in localized non-small cell lung cancer. Produced via immunoSEQ multiplex PCR; TCRdb's table is partial and in-frame only. The sample has 48,000 or so clones; approximately 77% are singletons. This sample comprised peripheral blood, obtained before any cancer treatment. The source is a man aged 40 to 70 with stage I squamous cell lung carcinoma. Each CDR3 is given with its conserved first and last residue. Each record gives: CDR3 DNA, CDR3 protein, V gene, D gene, clone size, J gene. The D gene is left open where the match is weak. Clone size, where shown, is once, few, many, or a class for clones that have expanded.

cdr3_nt: TGCAGCGCTGGACAGGGGGCTGCAGGCTACACCTTC
cdr3_aa: CSAGQGAAGYTF
v_call: TRBV29-1
d_call: TRBD1
clone_size: NA
j_call: TRBJ1-2

cdr3_nt: TGTGCCAGCAGCCAACGGGGCGGGGGGGCTGTCTACAATGAGCAGTTCTTC
cdr3_aa: CASSQRGGGAVYNEQFF
v_call: TRBV13
d_call: TRBD2
clone_size: NA
j_call: TRBJ2-1

cdr3_nt: TGTGCCAGTAAGGAACTAGCGGGGGGCGAATACAATGAGCAGTTCTTC
cdr3_aa: CASKELAGGEYNEQFF
v_call: TRBV19
d_call: TRBD2
clone_size: NA
j_call: TRBJ2-1

cdr3_nt: TGTGCCAGCAGCCCGGCGGGGGGAAACACCATATATTTT
cdr3_aa: CASSPAGGNTIYF
v_call: TRBV7-8
d_call: NA
clone_size: once
j_call: TRBJ1-3

cdr3_nt: TGTGCCAGCAGCTTCGCAGTTAACTATGGCTACACCTTC
cdr3_aa: CASSFAVNYGYTF
v_call: TRBV7-2
d_call: NA
clone_size: NA
j_call: TRBJ1-2

cdr3_nt: TGTGCCAGTAGTTCCAGGGGTTCGGGTTCACCCCTCCACTTT
cdr3_aa: CASSSRGSGSPLHF
v_call: TRBV19
d_call: NA
clone_size: once
j_call: TRBJ1-6

cdr3_nt: TGTGCCACCAGCAGAGATCCCCCCTCGACAGGGCCCGATCAGCCCCAGCATTTT
cdr3_aa: CATSRDPPSTGPDQPQHF
v_call: TRBV15
d_call: TRBD1
clone_size: few
j_call: TRBJ1-5

cdr3_nt: TGCAGCGTTGCTCTAGGGACAGCCAGCAATCAGCCCCAGCATTTT
cdr3_aa: CSVALGTASNQPQHF
v_call: TRBV29-1
d_call: TRBD1
clone_size: NA
j_call: TRBJ1-5

cdr3_nt: TGTGCCAGCAGCTTAGCGACCCTGGGGGGGCGCGAGCAGTACTTC
cdr3_aa: CASSLATLGGREQYF
v_call: TRBV7-2
d_call: NA
clone_size: NA
j_call: TRBJ2-7

cdr3_nt: TGTGCCAGCAGTGAAAAAGGCTACACAGATACGCAGTATTTT
cdr3_aa: CASSEKGYTDTQYF
v_call: TRBV25-1
d_call: NA
clone_size: NA
j_call: TRBJ2-3

cdr3_nt: TGTGCCAGCAGTCCTGACAGCAGAACCTTTTCGAACACTGAAGCTTTCTTT
cdr3_aa: CASSPDSRTFSNTEAFF
v_call: TRBV28
d_call: NA
clone_size: NA
j_call: TRBJ1-1

cdr3_nt: TGTGCCAGCAGCCAACAGGTGAACACTGAAGCTTTCTTT
cdr3_aa: CASSQQVNTEAFF
v_call: TRBV7-3
d_call: NA
clone_size: NA
j_call: TRBJ1-1

cdr3_nt: TGTGCCAGCAGCCTAAGGGGGGCCTTCTATGGCTACACCTTC
cdr3_aa: CASSLRGAFYGYTF
v_call: TRBV28
d_call: NA
clone_size: NA
j_call: TRBJ1-2

cdr3_nt: TGTGCCTGGAGTGCGCGAGAGACCCAGTACTTC
cdr3_aa: CAWSARETQYF
v_call: TRBV30
d_call: NA
clone_size: NA
j_call: TRBJ2-5

cdr3_nt: TGTGCCACCAGCCGTCGGACTCTCAACAATGAGCAGTTCTTC
cdr3_aa: CATSRRTLNNEQFF
v_call: TRBV15
d_call: NA
clone_size: NA
j_call: TRBJ2-1

cdr3_nt: TGCGCCAGCAGCTTGGCGGGTGGGGACACTGAAGCTTTCTTT
cdr3_aa: CASSLAGGDTEAFF
v_call: TRBV5-1
d_call: NA
clone_size: few
j_call: TRBJ1-1

cdr3_nt: TGTGCCAGTAGTATCGGGGGCCCCAATAACTATGGCTACACCTTC
cdr3_aa: CASSIGGPNNYGYTF
v_call: TRBV19
d_call: NA
clone_size: NA
j_call: TRBJ1-2

cdr3_nt: TGTGCCAGCAGCAAAGCAGTCGGGGGGGCCTTGGGTGAGCAGTTCTTC
cdr3_aa: CASSKAVGGALGEQFF
v_call: TRBV21-1
d_call: NA
clone_size: NA
j_call: TRBJ2-1

cdr3_nt: TGTGCCAGCAGCCACTATAAAGGAGTGTCCAGTGGACGATACAATGAGCAGTTCTTC
cdr3_aa: CASSHYKGVSSGRYNEQFF
v_call: TRBV7-9
d_call: NA
clone_size: NA
j_call: TRBJ2-1

cdr3_nt: TGTGCCAGCAGCGAAGCAGGCGGGGCGGCAGATACGCAGTATTTT
cdr3_aa: CASSEAGGAADTQYF
v_call: TRBV13
d_call: NA
clone_size: NA
j_call: TRBJ2-3

cdr3_nt: TGTGCCAGCTCTCGGACTTCCACGGCTGAAAAACTGTTTTTT
cdr3_aa: CASSRTSTAEKLFF
v_call: TRBV18
d_call: NA
clone_size: NA
j_call: TRBJ1-4

cdr3_nt: TGCGCCAGCAGCTTAACTAGCGGGGGGATCAATGAGCAGTTCTTC
cdr3_aa: CASSLTSGGINEQFF
v_call: TRBV5-1
d_call: TRBD2
clone_size: NA
j_call: TRBJ2-1

cdr3_nt: TGTGCCAGCAGCCTGGCTCAGCCCCAGCATTTT
cdr3_aa: CASSLAQPQHF
v_call: TRBV5-6
d_call: NA
clone_size: NA
j_call: TRBJ1-5

cdr3_nt: TGTGCCAGCAGCCCGCACGGGGGAGGTAGGGGAGATACGCAGTATTTT
cdr3_aa: CASSPHGGGRGDTQYF
v_call: TRBV9
d_call: NA
clone_size: NA
j_call: TRBJ2-3

cdr3_nt: TGTGCCAGCAAGGGGTCGACACCGGAAGAGCAGTACTTC
cdr3_aa: CASKGSTPEEQYF
v_call: TRBV4-2
d_call: NA
clone_size: once
j_call: TRBJ2-7

cdr3_nt: TGTGCCAGCAGCTTAAGCCGGGACAGGAACACTGAAGCTTTCTTT
cdr3_aa: CASSLSRDRNTEAFF
v_call: TRBV7-2
d_call: TRBD1
clone_size: NA
j_call: TRBJ1-1

cdr3_nt: TGTGCCAGCTCCCCCGCCTATGACAGGGCTGGAAACACCATATATTTT
cdr3_aa: CASSPAYDRAGNTIYF
v_call: TRBV18
d_call: TRBD1
clone_size: NA
j_call: TRBJ1-3

cdr3_nt: TGTGCCAGCCAAACAGGGGTCGACGAAAAACTGTTTTTT
cdr3_aa: CASQTGVDEKLFF
v_call: TRBV28
d_call: TRBD1
clone_size: NA
j_call: TRBJ1-4

cdr3_nt: TGCGCCAGCACTCTCCAGGGCGGGGGGACAGATACGCAGTATTTT
cdr3_aa: CASTLQGGGTDTQYF
v_call: TRBV5-1
d_call: TRBD2
clone_size: NA
j_call: TRBJ2-3

cdr3_nt: TGCGCCAGCAGCCTAGGACAGTCGAACACCGGGGAGCTGTTTTTT
cdr3_aa: CASSLGQSNTGELFF
v_call: TRBV4-3
d_call: NA
clone_size: NA
j_call: TRBJ2-2

cdr3_nt: TGTGCCAGCAGCCAAGAGGCGGGGTATAGCAATCAGCCCCAGCATTTT
cdr3_aa: CASSQEAGYSNQPQHF
v_call: TRBV4-2
d_call: NA
clone_size: NA
j_call: TRBJ1-5

cdr3_nt: TGTGCCAGCGGTTGGACGGGCTACGAGCAGTACTTC
cdr3_aa: CASGWTGYEQYF
v_call: TRBV27
d_call: NA
clone_size: NA
j_call: TRBJ2-7

cdr3_nt: TGTGCCAGTAGTATGGGGACAAGGAACACTGAAGCTTTCTTT
cdr3_aa: CASSMGTRNTEAFF
v_call: TRBV19
d_call: NA
clone_size: NA
j_call: TRBJ1-1

cdr3_nt: TGTGCCAGAAGCTTGGAGGGGGGGCCCCCCGAGATCACAGATACGCAGTATTTT
cdr3_aa: CARSLEGGPPEITDTQYF
v_call: TRBV5-3
d_call: NA
clone_size: NA
j_call: TRBJ2-3

cdr3_nt: TGTGCCATCAGTGAGTATGGTATGAAGCAGTACTTC
cdr3_aa: CAISEYGMKQYF
v_call: TRBV10-3
d_call: NA
clone_size: NA
j_call: TRBJ2-7

cdr3_nt: TGTGCCACCAGCAGAGTAGGTAGCGGCCCTTCGGGAGATACGCAGTATTTT
cdr3_aa: CATSRVGSGPSGDTQYF
v_call: TRBV15
d_call: NA
clone_size: NA
j_call: TRBJ2-3

cdr3_nt: TGTGCCAGCAGCGTAGCGGTTGGGGACACCATATATTTT
cdr3_aa: CASSVAVGDTIYF
v_call: TRBV9
d_call: NA
clone_size: NA
j_call: TRBJ1-3

cdr3_nt: TGTGCCAGCAGCCCCAAGCGGCGATGGGGCAATGAGCAGTTCTTC
cdr3_aa: CASSPKRRWGNEQFF
v_call: TRBV7-9
d_call: NA
clone_size: NA
j_call: TRBJ2-1

cdr3_nt: TGCGGGGGGACTACAACCTACGAGCAGTACTTC
cdr3_aa: CGGTTTYEQYF
v_call: TRBV20-1
d_call: TRBD2
clone_size: NA
j_call: TRBJ2-7

cdr3_nt: TGTGCCAGCAGCGCTAGCGGAGGGGGAGCAGATACGCAGTATTTT
cdr3_aa: CASSASGGGADTQYF
v_call: TRBV7-2
d_call: NA
clone_size: NA
j_call: TRBJ2-3

cdr3_nt: TGTGCCAGGACTAGCGGCACAGATACGCAGTATTTT
cdr3_aa: CARTSGTDTQYF
v_call: TRBV2
d_call: TRBD2
clone_size: few
j_call: TRBJ2-3

cdr3_nt: TGTGCCAGCAGCCCCGACACCGAAAGTGGCTACACCTTC
cdr3_aa: CASSPDTESGYTF
v_call: TRBV7-9
d_call: NA
clone_size: NA
j_call: TRBJ1-2

cdr3_nt: TGTGCCAGCAGTTCCGCGGGGAATTCACCCCTCCACTTT
cdr3_aa: CASSSAGNSPLHF
v_call: TRBV28
d_call: NA
clone_size: NA
j_call: TRBJ1-6

cdr3_nt: TGTGCCAGCAGCTTAAGGGGGCGTGTGGAAAACATTCAGTACTTC
cdr3_aa: CASSLRGRVENIQYF
v_call: TRBV5-4
d_call: TRBD1
clone_size: NA
j_call: TRBJ2-4

cdr3_nt: TGTGCCTGGATGCCAGGGGGTAGTAGCTATGGCTACACCTTC
cdr3_aa: CAWMPGGSSYGYTF
v_call: TRBV30
d_call: TRBD1
clone_size: NA
j_call: TRBJ1-2

cdr3_nt: TGTGCCAGTAATTCTTGGGCGGATAGCAATCAGCCCCAGCATTTT
cdr3_aa: CASNSWADSNQPQHF
v_call: TRBV19
d_call: NA
clone_size: NA
j_call: TRBJ1-5

cdr3_nt: TGTGCCAGCAGCCGCGACAGGTCTGGCTACACCTTC
cdr3_aa: CASSRDRSGYTF
v_call: TRBV7-3
d_call: NA
clone_size: NA
j_call: TRBJ1-2

cdr3_nt: TGCGCCAGCAGCCAAGATGGGAACTATGGCTACACCTTC
cdr3_aa: CASSQDGNYGYTF
v_call: TRBV4-1
d_call: NA
clone_size: NA
j_call: TRBJ1-2

cdr3_nt: TGCGCCAGCAGCCAAGATTGGGGGGGCAACGGGGAGCTGTTTTTT
cdr3_aa: CASSQDWGGNGELFF
v_call: TRBV4-3
d_call: NA
clone_size: NA
j_call: TRBJ2-2

cdr3_nt: TGTGCCAGCAGTTACTCAGCGGATGCGGCACCCCTCCACTTT
cdr3_aa: CASSYSADAAPLHF
v_call: TRBV6-5
d_call: NA
clone_size: few
j_call: TRBJ1-6

cdr3_nt: TGTGCCAGCTCACCAACCGGGACACCTATGTCCAATGAGCAGTTCTTC
cdr3_aa: CASSPTGTPMSNEQFF
v_call: TRBV18
d_call: NA
clone_size: few
j_call: TRBJ2-1